These T cell receptor beta chains were read from a single sample in a study of control samples from healthy donors and cancer patients. Measured with immunoSEQ multiplex PCR; TCRdb has only the in-frame clones, and not every one. This table has approximately 150,000 clones, 95% to 96% appearing once. Sequenced sample: blood. Receptors originate from a woman in her 30s in good health. CDR3s include the opening cysteine and the closing phenylalanine or tryptophan. Fields, in order: V gene, J gene, D gene, clone size, CDR3 protein, CDR3 DNA. The D gene is left open where the match is weak. Clone size is given for some rows only: seen once, a few or many times, or a class if the clone is expanded.

TRBV27	TRBJ1-1	.	.	CASSLTGRNTEAFF	TGTGCCAGCAGTTTGACAGGTCGGAACACTGAAGCTTTCTTT
TRBV2	TRBJ1-6	.	few	CASIGGDSSYNSPLHF	TGTGCCAGCATTGGGGGGGATAGCTCCTATAATTCACCCCTCCACTTT
TRBV11-2	TRBJ1-4	.	.	CASSQPSTLGEKLFF	TGTGCCAGCAGCCAACCTAGTACCCTGGGGGAAAAACTGTTTTTT
TRBV28	TRBJ1-5	TRBD1	.	CASTLQGFRGNQPQHF	TGTGCCAGCACCCTACAGGGGTTCCGGGGCAATCAGCCCCAGCATTTT
TRBV19	TRBJ2-7	.	.	CASKPGRGTYEQYF	TGTGCCAGCAAACCCGGGCGGGGTACCTACGAGCAGTACTTC
TRBV5-1	TRBJ2-6	TRBD1	.	CASSSTGTGANVLTF	TGCGCCAGCAGCTCGACAGGGACCGGGGCCAACGTCCTGACTTTC
TRBV18	TRBJ1-3	.	.	CASSPIAPGGSGNTIYF	TGTGCCAGCTCACCGATTGCACCCGGCGGTTCTGGAAACACCATATATTTT
TRBV18	TRBJ1-1	.	.	CASSPLGTDTEAFF	TGTGCCAGCTCGCCCCTGGGGACCGACACTGAAGCTTTCTTT
TRBV29-1	TRBJ1-1	.	.	CSVFIGAEAFF	TGCAGCGTTTTCATAGGGGCTGAAGCTTTCTTT
TRBV12-3/TRBV12-4	TRBJ1-2	.	.	CASSLSYGYTF	TGTGCCAGCAGTTTATCCTATGGCTACACCTTC
TRBV6-5	TRBJ2-2	TRBD2	.	CANSSRAGVNTGELFF	TGTGCCAACAGTTCGCGAGCGGGGGTGAACACCGGGGAGCTGTTTTTT
TRBV6-2/TRBV6-3	TRBJ2-5	TRBD1	.	CASSPTGVLETQYF	TGTGCCAGCAGTCCGACAGGGGTTTTAGAGACCCAGTACTTC
TRBV9	TRBJ2-1	.	.	CASSETGEQFF	TGTGCCAGCAGCGAGACCGGTGAGCAGTTCTTC
TRBV6-4	TRBJ2-1	.	.	CASSASASDEQFF	TGTGCCAGCAGCGCCTCTGCTTCGGATGAGCAGTTCTTC
TRBV28	TRBJ1-1	TRBD1	.	CASSLRGTGLGGTEAFF	TGTGCCAGCAGTTTAAGGGGGACAGGGCTGGGAGGCACTGAAGCTTTCTTT
TRBV6-6	TRBJ2-3	TRBD2	.	CASSYELAGSRQGQYF	TGTGCCAGCAGTTACGAACTAGCGGGGTCTCGGCAGGGGCAGTATTTT
TRBV4-1	TRBJ1-2	TRBD1	.	CASRNRGLEGYTF	TGCGCCAGCAGAAACAGGGGGCTGGAAGGCTACACCTTC
TRBV28	TRBJ2-3	TRBD2	.	CASNLAGGRDTQYF	TGTGCCAGCAATCTAGCGGGGGGCAGGGATACGCAGTATTTT
TRBV5-1	TRBJ1-1	.	.	CASSLEPNLNTEAFF	TGCGCCAGCAGCTTGGAGCCGAACCTTAACACTGAAGCTTTCTTT
TRBV15	TRBJ1-5	TRBD1	.	CATSRDFEGGGQPQHF	TGTGCCACCAGCAGAGATTTTGAAGGGGGCGGACAGCCCCAGCATTTT
TRBV12-3/TRBV12-4	TRBJ2-7	.	.	CATSPGGTYEQYF	TGTGCCACCTCCCCCGGGGGAACCTACGAGCAGTACTTC
TRBV4-1	TRBJ2-4	.	.	CASSQESGTKNIQYF	TGCGCCAGCAGCCAGGAATCCGGGACGAAAAACATTCAGTACTTC
TRBV7-2	TRBJ1-6	.	.	CASSLDGYNSPLHF	TGTGCCAGCAGCTTAGATGGTTATAATTCACCCCTCCACTTT
TRBV2	TRBJ1-2	.	.	CASSEKIGGYTF	TGTGCCAGCAGTGAGAAAATCGGCGGCTACACCTTC
TRBV28	TRBJ2-7	.	.	CASSLGLGGYEQYF	TGTGCCAGCAGTTTAGGGCTAGGGGGCTACGAGCAGTACTTC
TRBV19	TRBJ1-5	TRBD1	.	CASSIQGGNQPQHF	TGTGCCAGTAGTATACAGGGGGGAAATCAGCCCCAGCATTTT
TRBV5-6	TRBJ1-4	TRBD1	.	CASSLGQGGEKLFF	TGTGCCAGCAGCTTGGGACAGGGGGGTGAAAAACTGTTTTTT
TRBV7-2	TRBJ2-1	TRBD2	.	CASSLRREPYNEQFF	TGTGCCAGCAGCTTACGGCGGGAGCCATACAATGAGCAGTTCTTC
TRBV6-5	TRBJ2-7	.	.	CASSRTPSSSYEQYF	TGTGCCAGCAGCCGAACACCCTCGAGCTCCTACGAGCAGTACTTC
TRBV24-1	TRBJ2-1	.	.	CATLGSYNEQFF	TGTGCCACGTTGGGTTCCTACAATGAGCAGTTCTTC
TRBV5-6	TRBJ2-4	.	.	CASSFRRQGGAKNIQYF	TGTGCCAGCAGCTTTAGAAGGCAGGGAGGTGCCAAAAACATTCAGTACTTC
TRBV7-9	TRBJ2-5	TRBD2	.	CASSRGLAGNQETQYF	TGTGCCAGCAGCCGTGGACTAGCGGGGAACCAAGAGACCCAGTACTTC
TRBV6-1	TRBJ2-6	TRBD1	.	CASSEGQGDGANVLTF	TGTGCCAGCAGCGAAGGACAGGGGGATGGGGCCAACGTCCTGACTTTC
TRBV6-5	TRBJ2-2	TRBD2	.	CASSRTSGTGELFF	TGTGCCAGCAGCCGGACTAGCGGGACGGGGGAGCTGTTTTTT
TRBV28	TRBJ2-7	.	.	CASNLPNYEQYF	TGTGCCAGCAATCTCCCGAACTACGAGCAGTACTTC
TRBV12-3/TRBV12-4	TRBJ1-1	.	.	CASSLGGAFF	TGTGCCAGCAGTTTAGGGGGAGCTTTCTTT
TRBV28	TRBJ2-2	.	.	CASSLTGNTGELFF	TGTGCCAGCAGTTTGACGGGAAACACCGGGGAGCTGTTTTTT
TRBV12-3/TRBV12-4	TRBJ1-1	TRBD1	.	CASSFGTGRGAFF	TGTGCCAGCAGTTTTGGGACAGGGAGGGGAGCTTTCTTT
TRBV5-1	TRBJ1-4	TRBD1	.	CASSAVLTGRREKLFF	TGCGCCAGCAGCGCCGTACTGACAGGGCGTCGAGAAAAACTGTTTTTT
TRBV19	TRBJ2-3	TRBD2	.	CASSIGAGISDTQYF	TGTGCCAGTAGTATTGGAGCGGGAATATCGGATACGCAGTATTTT
TRBV3-1/TRBV3-2	TRBJ2-3	TRBD2	.	CASRRGTSVDTQYF	TGTGCCAGCAGACGGGGGACTAGCGTGGATACGCAGTATTTT
TRBV10-2	TRBJ2-2	.	once	CASSVAGELFF	TGCGCCAGCAGTGTCGCCGGGGAGCTGTTTTTT
TRBV27	TRBJ1-4	.	.	CASSFAGRGGPNEKLFF	TGTGCCAGCAGTTTCGCCGGCAGGGGTGGTCCTAATGAAAAACTGTTTTTT
TRBV18	TRBJ1-1	.	.	CASSPPGVHGAFF	TGTGCCAGCTCACCACCAGGGGTCCATGGAGCTTTCTTT
TRBV5-1	TRBJ1-1	TRBD1	.	CASSKPGQPMNTEAFF	TGCGCCAGCAGCAAACCGGGACAGCCCATGAACACTGAAGCTTTCTTT